What follows are 30 T cell receptor beta chains derived from one specimen sequenced in a study of PD-1 blockade in classical Hodgkin lymphoma. Regarding time point: cycle 4 day 1 (C4D1), after five to seven weeks of nivolumab. Each and every patient relapsed after autologous stem cell transplantation, and patients got differing brentuximab vedotin exposure. Starting with thawed PBMCs, CD4+ T cells were purified by magnetic negative selection. Method: immunoSEQ multiplex PCR; TCRdb's copy keeps in-frame clones and lacks some. In the table there are 20,000 or so clones, roughly 83% of which are singletons. The sequencing here drew on CD4+ T cells from blood, taken before the fourth cycle of nivolumab. The source of these receptors is a human donor with classical Hodgkin lymphoma.

The chain combines TRBV7-9 with TRBJ2-5, with 12 bases fitting TRBD2. This CDR3 spans 18 amino acids. Germline CDR1 is SEHNR and CDR2 is FQNEAQ (reference sequence). V gave up 0 bases and J gave up 1 base; unmatched junction bases: 6. Here the CDR3 reads CASSLALGLAGPQETQYF. Written as DNA, the CDR3 is TGTGCCAGCAGCTTAGCGCTGGGACTAGCGGGCCCCCAAGAGACCCAGTACTTC.

The chain uses TRBV7-3 and TRBJ1-1; the D is unclear. Between the trimmed V and J ends, which lost 5 bases and 1 base, there was a span of 8 bases. Germline CDR1 and CDR2: SGHTA and FQGTGA. CDR3 length: 13 residues. The CDR3 loop is CASSTTPNTEAFF. The CDR3 region has the DNA TGTGCCAGCAGCACCACACCGAACACTGAAGCTTTCTTT.

The V gene is TRBV19, the J gene TRBJ2-6; D gene ambiguous. This CDR3 is 13 amino acids long. CDR1 and CDR2 (germline): LNHDA, SQIVND (reference sequence). V was cut by 11 bases and J by 4 bases, with 12 bases left in between. The CDR3 DNA reads TGTGCCTGCGGTGAGATCGGGGCCAACGTCCTGACTTTC. It codes for CACGEIGANVLTF.

The rearrangement links TRBV7-3 to TRBJ1-1; D perhaps matches TRBD1 (5 bases). Trimming took 2 bases from V and 1 from J, leaving 8 bases between them. The CDR3 consists of 14 residues. Per the germline V gene, CDR1 is SGHTA and CDR2 is FQGTGA. The CDR3 DNA reads as TGTGCCAGCAGCTTAGGGACGGCGAACACTGAAGCTTTCTTT. Its translation: CASSLGTANTEAFF.

V gene TRBV5-1 combines with J gene TRBJ2-7; D gene uncertain. V was clipped by 0 bases and J by 1 base, with 8 bases between them. CDR3 size: 14 residues. Germline CDR1 SGHRS, CDR2 YFSETQ. The CDR3, as DNA: TGCGCCAGCAGCTTGGGACACCAATCCTACGAGCAGTACTTC. Translated: CASSLGHQSYEQYF.

The gene calls are TRBV29-1 and TRBJ1-5; D might be TRBD1 (6 bases). The germline gives CDR1 SQVTM, CDR2 ANQGSEA. The V gene lost 7 bases and the J gene lost 6 bases, with 13 bases spanning the gap. There are 12 residues in the CDR3. The DNA of the CDR3 is TGCAGCGCTCAGGGGCAAGGTCAGCCCCAGCATTTT. Translation gives CSAQGQGQPQHF.

The J gene is TRBJ1-4, the V gene TRBV6-6, with D perhaps TRBD1 (5 bases). The germline gives CDR1 MNHNY, CDR2 SVGAGI (reference sequence). Trimming removed 2 bases at V and 3 bases at J, with 10 bases between. The CDR3 is 15 amino acids. The CDR3 DNA reads TGTGCCAGCAGTTACCACCGGGGGGCTAATGAAAAACTGTTTTTT. Amino acids: CASSYHRGANEKLFF.

The chain uses TRBV10-1 and TRBJ2-3; TRBD2 aligns across 7 bases. V lost 0 bases and J lost 4; bases outside the gene matches: 10. Germline V lookup: CDR1 WNHNN, CDR2 SYGVQD (reference sequence). The CDR3 runs to 17 residues. Here the CDR3 reads CASSESKGGQAPDTQYF. CDR3 coding DNA: TGCGCCAGCAGTGAGTCCAAGGGAGGGCAGGCACCAGATACGCAGTATTTT.

The chain recombines TRBV6-5 with TRBJ1-1, with D possibly being TRBD1 (5 bases). V gave up 3 bases and J gave up 1 base, with 6 bases separating them. The CDR3 sequence is 13 residues long. CDR1 MNHEY and CDR2 SVGAGI come from the germline V gene. The CDR3 bases are TGTGCCAGCAGTTATGGACAGAACACTGAAGCTTTCTTT. Translating it yields CASSYGQNTEAFF.

The chain is built from TRBV5-1 and TRBJ2-3, with 7 bases identical to TRBD2. This CDR3 is 16 amino acids long. The J segment lost 1 base and the V segment lost 2 bases, leaving 7 bases of the junction unmatched. Per the germline V gene, CDR1 is SGHRS and CDR2 is YFSETQ. The CDR3 bases are TGCGCCAGCAGCTTCCTGTCCAGCGGGGGCACAGATACGCAGTATTTT. It yields the protein CASSFLSSGGTDTQYF.

V usage is TRBV27 and J usage is TRBJ1-1; 8 bases are a match to TRBD1. The CDR3 loop spans 14 amino acids. V trimming: 6 bases; J trimming: 11 bases; junction bases outside the gene matches: 14. The V gene's germline CDR1 is MNHEY and CDR2 SMNVEV (reference sequence). In DNA form, the CDR3 reads TGTGCCAGCAGCCTTAGGAGTACAGGGGGACGGGCTTTCTTT. Its translation: CASSLRSTGGRAFF.

This rearrangement joins TRBV6-5 to TRBJ2-7, with 7 positions matching TRBD1. The germline gives CDR1 MNHEY, CDR2 SVGAGI. The CDR3 is 15 residues long. Unmatched junction bases numbered 9, after V lost 5 bases and J lost 2 bases. The CDR3, as DNA: TGTGCCAGCAGTCGACAGGGAAGGCTTACCTACGAGCAGTACTTC. It encodes CASSRQGRLTYEQYF.

The V call is TRBV6-5, the J call TRBJ2-7; no firm D call. This CDR3 has 14 residues. V lost 6 bases and J 3 bases, leaving 15 bases between the germline ends. Germline lookup yields CDR1 MNHEY and CDR2 SVGAGI. DNA for the CDR3: TGTGCCAGCAGACTGACACGTCATTACTACGAGCAGTACTTC. Translating it yields CASRLTRHYYEQYF.

This chain uses TRBV28 with TRBJ2-2; D may match TRBD1 or TRBD2 (5 bases each). V was shortened by 5 bases and J by 1 base, with 14 bases between the two germline ends. CDR1 MDHEN and CDR2 SYDVKM come from the germline V gene. This CDR3 is built from 16 residues. The chain's CDR3 is CASSTPGTGNTGELFF. In DNA form, the CDR3 reads TGTGCCAGCAGTACCCCCGGGACGGGGAACACCGGGGAGCTGTTTTTT.

The chain carries TRBV6-5 and TRBJ1-2; D gene unclear. V lost 0 bases, J lost 7 bases, and 9 bases lay in between. The CDR3 length is 13 residues. The germline gives CDR1 MNHEY, CDR2 SVGAGI. The CDR3, as DNA: TGTGCCAGCAGTTACTCGAATCCACCTGGCTACACCTTC. It yields the protein CASSYSNPPGYTF.

The chain links TRBV6-1 to TRBJ2-7; D gene ambiguous. The CDR3 spans 13 residues. Germline lookup yields CDR1 MNHNS and CDR2 SASEGT. With 4 bases removed from V and 1 base from J, the gap between germline ends came to 8 bases. CDR3 bases: TGTGCCAGCAGTGCCTCGGCTTCCTACGAGCAGTACTTC. It encodes CASSASASYEQYF.

J is TRBJ1-5 and V is TRBV19; no reliable D call. Trimming removed 6 bases from V and 5 bases from J, with 8 bases in between. The CDR3 length is 12 residues. Germline V gene data show CDR1 as LNHDA and CDR2 as SQIVND (reference sequence). The CDR3 sequence is CASSINYQPQHF. The CDR3 bases are TGTGCCAGTAGCATCAACTATCAGCCCCAGCATTTT.

The V and J genes are TRBV15 and TRBJ2-7; no clear D. The germline gives CDR1 LNHNV, CDR2 YYDKDF (reference sequence). The CDR3 is 15 amino acids. V lost 5 bases to trimming and J lost 2 bases, with 16 bases between them. As DNA, the CDR3 is TGTGCCACCAGCGATTCCGGAGCGTCTACCTACGAGCAGTACTTC. This gives the protein CATSDSGASTYEQYF.

This clone showed up just once. The chain joins TRBV7-3 to TRBJ2-5; D is ambiguous. The CDR3 has 13 residues. Per germline, CDR1 SGHTA and CDR2 FQGTGA. V lost 3 bases to trimming and J lost 2 bases, with 7 bases between them. CDR3 in amino acids: CASSFRQQETQYF. The CDR3 DNA reads TGTGCCAGCAGCTTTCGGCAACAAGAGACCCAGTACTTC.

The rearrangement joins TRBV6-1 to TRBJ1-2; D unresolved. V was shortened by 6 bases and J by 1 base, with 9 bases between the two germline ends. The CDR3 loop spans 13 amino acids. Germline lookup yields CDR1 MNHNS and CDR2 SASEGT. CDR3 amino acids: CASRPLLNYGYTF. The CDR3 DNA reads as TGTGCCAGCAGGCCCCTTCTTAACTATGGCTACACCTTC.

The V and J genes are TRBV19 and TRBJ2-1; the match to TRBD2 covers 12 bases. CDR1 is LNHDA, CDR2 SQIVND, per germline (reference sequence). After removal of 5 bases from V and 4 bases from J, the junction contained 6 bases not matched to a gene. The CDR3 contains 16 residues. This chain's CDR3 is CASSRTSGASYNEQFF. DNA of the CDR3: TGTGCCAGTAGTCGGACTAGCGGGGCCTCTTACAATGAGCAGTTCTTC.

This clone was seen only a few times. This chain links TRBV28 with TRBJ2-3; 7 bases fit TRBD2. Trimming at V came to 6 bases and at J to 6 bases, leaving 21 bases not matched to a gene. The CDR3 contains 18 residues. In germline, CDR1 is MDHEN, CDR2 SYDVKM. CDR3 in DNA: TGTGCCAGCAGCCCAGTCCCCGCGGGAGTGAGGAGCGTTGATACGCAGTATTTT. Protein product: CASSPVPAGVRSVDTQYF. The full variable domain, in which reference TRBV28 and TRBJ2-3 provide the parts outside the CDR3, is DVKVTQSSRYLVKRTGEKVFLECVQDMDHENMFWYRQDPGLGLRLIYFSYDVKMKEKGDIPEGYSVSREKKERFSLILESASTNQTSMYLCASSPVPAGVRSVDTQYFGPGTRLTVL.

V and J are TRBV5-6 and TRBJ2-1; 13 bases are a match to TRBD2. Per germline, CDR1 SGHDT and CDR2 YYEEEE. V dropped 4 bases and J dropped 5; count of bases not matched to a gene: 6. The CDR3 is 16 amino acids. The CDR3 sequence is CASSQTGTSGDNEQFF. The CDR3 DNA is TGTGCCAGCAGCCAAACCGGGACTAGCGGGGACAATGAGCAGTTCTTC.

The rearrangement uses TRBV6-6 and TRBJ2-3, with a possible D match to TRBD2 (5 bases). CDR3 length equals 14 residues. In germline, CDR1 is MNHNY, CDR2 SVGAGI (reference sequence). V lost 1 base to trimming and J lost 6 bases, with 11 bases between them. CDR3 loop: CASSYLEGTDTQYF. In DNA form, the CDR3 reads TGTGCCAGCAGTTACTTAGAGGGAACGGATACGCAGTATTTT.

The CDR3 region is CASSFHPGLPLEQYF. For the CDR3, the DNA is TGCGCCAGCAGCTTCCATCCGGGGTTGCCCCTCGAGCAGTACTTC. This chain uses TRBV5-1 with TRBJ2-7, with D possibly matching TRBD2 (5 bases). The V end was cut by 2 bases, the J end by 6 bases, with 18 bases between. From germline, CDR1 is SGHRS and CDR2 YFSETQ. This CDR3 contains 15 residues.

The rearrangement links TRBV5-5 to TRBJ2-3; D call uncertain. The length of the CDR3 is 12 residues. Germline-derived CDR1 and CDR2 are SGHKS and YYEKEE (reference sequence). The ends were cut back, 4 bases at V and 8 bases at J, with 11 bases in the middle. The CDR3 region is CASSLSAGTQYF. The CDR3 nucleotides are TGTGCCAGCAGCCTCAGCGCCGGTACGCAGTATTTT.

The chain is built from TRBV5-4 and TRBJ1-1, with unresolved D. This CDR3 comprises 15 residues. V was shortened by 6 bases and J by 2 bases, with 17 bases between the two germline ends. CDR1 and CDR2 from the germline V gene are SGHNT and YYREEE (reference sequence). Here the CDR3 reads CASNKRGTINTEAFF. The CDR3 nucleotides are TGTGCCAGCAATAAACGAGGCACAATAAACACTGAAGCTTTCTTT.

The chain has TRBV28 and TRBJ2-5; 9 positions agree with TRBD1. Germline V CDR1 and CDR2: MDHEN, SYDVKM. Germline trimming cut 6 bases from V and 4 bases from J; bases unmatched to any gene: 9. The CDR3 has 15 amino acids. This chain's CDR3 is CASRKPHRGRETQYF. The CDR3 bases are TGTGCCAGCAGAAAGCCCCACAGGGGGCGAGAGACCCAGTACTTC.

The chain couples TRBV27 to TRBJ2-2; unclear D gene. The CDR3 is made up of 14 amino acids. Germline V gene data show CDR1 as MNHEY and CDR2 as SMNVEV (reference sequence). Trimming pared 3 bases from V and 7 bases from J, leaving 12 bases between. This CDR3 reads CASSLREAGGELFF. DNA of the CDR3: TGTGCCAGCAGTTTGAGAGAGGCTGGCGGGGAGCTGTTTTTT.

This clone has more than one count but fewer than ten. The chain recombines TRBV4-1 with TRBJ2-7, with 7 bases fitting TRBD2. This CDR3 has 16 residues. J was trimmed by 5 bases and V by 3 bases; bases with no gene match: 13. The V gene's germline CDR1 is MGHRA and CDR2 YSYEKL. The CDR3 loop reads CASSQTLIAGEDEQYF. The CDR3 DNA reads TGCGCCAGCAGCCAGACCTTGATTGCGGGAGAAGACGAGCAGTACTTC.